The next 8 T cell receptor beta chains were all read from a single sample in a study of T cells in localized non-small cell lung cancer. TCRdb's table, derived via immunoSEQ multiplex PCR, lists solely in-frame clones and lacks some. Of 15,000 to 20,000 clones in the sample, around 83% were seen once. The sample here was peripheral blood, taken before any cancer treatment. The receptors shown here come from a man aged 35-69 years with stage I lung adenocarcinoma.

The chain uses TRBV5-6 and TRBJ2-5; possible D gene TRBD2, 6 bases. The CDR3 runs 15 residues. Germline V gene data show CDR1 as SGHDT and CDR2 as YYEEEE. The V end lost 4 bases, the J end lost 2 bases, and 15 bases lay between the germline ends. The CDR3 loop reads CASSPQAGPQETQYF. The CDR3 coding sequence is TGTGCCAGCAGCCCCCAGGCGGGGCCACAAGAGACCCAGTACTTC.

Here the CDR3 DNA reads TGTGCCAGTCGGAACAGGTCTTACGAGCAGTACTTC. It codes for CASRNRSYEQYF. The rearrangement joins TRBV6-4 to TRBJ2-7; D is possibly TRBD1 (5 bases). The germline gives CDR1 MRHNA, CDR2 SNTAGT. The CDR3 length is 12 residues. V was shortened by 9 bases and J by 4 bases, with 13 bases between the two germline ends.

The V and J genes are TRBV28 and TRBJ2-7; 11 nucleotides align to TRBD1. The ends lost 1 base at V and 2 bases at J; junction bases unmatched: 13. This CDR3 has 19 residues. Germline V gene lookup returns CDR1 MDHEN and CDR2 SYDVKM. The DNA for the CDR3 is TGTGCCAGCAGTTTATCCTATGGACAGGGGGCGATCCTGCCCTACGAGCAGTACTTC. Translating it yields CASSLSYGQGAILPYEQYF.

J is TRBJ2-1 and V is TRBV2, with no clear D. CDR1 and CDR2 (germline): SNHLY, FYNNEI. This CDR3 has 14 residues. The V and J ends lost 5 bases and 0 bases respectively, with 8 bases between them. CDR3 bases: TGTGCCAGCAGTATAGCCAGCTCCTACAATGAGCAGTTCTTC. Amino acids: CASSIASSYNEQFF.

This clone turned up a few times. V usage is TRBV2 and J usage is TRBJ1-6, with D perhaps TRBD1 (5 bases). Germline CDR1 is SNHLY and CDR2 is FYNNEI. V dropped 1 base and J dropped 0 bases, with 13 bases sitting between them. The CDR3 length is 18 residues. The CDR3 sequence is CASSEGFPGSSYNSPLHF. The CDR3 bases are TGTGCCAGCAGTGAAGGTTTCCCAGGGAGCTCCTATAATTCACCCCTCCACTTT.

The chain recombines TRBV4-3 with TRBJ2-5, with 10 bases identical to TRBD2. The V segment lost 0 bases and the J segment 5 bases; nucleotides outside the gene matches: 9. This CDR3 contains 17 residues. Germline V gene data show CDR1 as LGHNA and CDR2 as YSLEER. CDR3 sequence reads: CASSQDPSGGAWETQYF. DNA for the CDR3: TGCGCCAGCAGCCAAGATCCCAGCGGGGGGGCCTGGGAGACCCAGTACTTC.

This sequence joins TRBV11-2 and TRBJ2-1, with a possible D match to TRBD1 (6 bases). The CDR3 contains 12 residues. Per germline, CDR1 SGHAT and CDR2 FQNNGV. The CDR3 loop reads CASQGRADEQFF. In DNA, the CDR3 is TGTGCGTCTCAGGGGCGGGCCGATGAGCAGTTCTTC.

The chain combines TRBV11-2 with TRBJ2-5, with D unresolved. Trimming cost V 0 bases and J 0 bases, with 11 bases left between them. Germline-derived CDR1 and CDR2 are SGHAT and FQNNGV. The CDR3 length is 16 residues. The CDR3 here is CASSLDRTSYQETQYF. CDR3 nucleotide sequence: TGTGCCAGCAGCTTAGATCGAACATCGTACCAAGAGACCCAGTACTTC.